This T cell receptor beta chain appears in the sequencing data of a study of blood T cell repertoires in COVID-19. Study summary: T cells, B-cell-depleted T cells, or PBMCs provided the cDNA or gDNA that served as material.

The germline V gene has CDR1 LNHDA and CDR2 SQIVND (reference sequence). The germline V and J ends were trimmed by 5 bases and 3 bases, with 14 bases remaining between them. The CDR3 is made up of 15 amino acids. Original methodology: Reference gene primers were amplified, and this amplification served to estimate nucleated cell counts. Repertoires were generated with immunoSEQ multiplex PCR, while TCRdb's copy carries only in-frame clones and drops some. The DNA gave D and trimming, while V, J and clone size come from that table. The sample consists of about 210,000 clones, around 80% of them appearing once.

The specimen was peripheral blood. The TCR comes from a woman in her seventies with acute or convalescent COVID-19. This chain links TRBV19 with TRBJ1-5; D is unresolved. CDR3: CASSPLGSPNQPQHF. The CDR3 nucleotides are TGTGCCAGTAGTCCCCTGGGCAGCCCCAATCAGCCCCAGCATTTT.